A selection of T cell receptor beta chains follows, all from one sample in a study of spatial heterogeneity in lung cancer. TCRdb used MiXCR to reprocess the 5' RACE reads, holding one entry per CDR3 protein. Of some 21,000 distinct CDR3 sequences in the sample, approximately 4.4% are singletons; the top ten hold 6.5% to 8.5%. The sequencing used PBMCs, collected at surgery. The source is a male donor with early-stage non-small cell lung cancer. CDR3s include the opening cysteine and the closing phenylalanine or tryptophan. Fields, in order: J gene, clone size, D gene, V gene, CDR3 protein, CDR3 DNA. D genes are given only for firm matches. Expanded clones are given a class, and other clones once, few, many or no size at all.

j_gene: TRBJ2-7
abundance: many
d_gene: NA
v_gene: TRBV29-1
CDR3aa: CSFRDPPSEQYF
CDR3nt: TGCAGCTTCCGGGACCCTCCCAGCGAGCAGTACTTC

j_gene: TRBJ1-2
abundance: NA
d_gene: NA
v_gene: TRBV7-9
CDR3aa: CASRGLGGYTF
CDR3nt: TGTGCCAGCAGGGGGCTCGGAGGCTACACCTTC

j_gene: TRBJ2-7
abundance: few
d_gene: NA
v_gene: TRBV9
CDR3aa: CASSVEPRGGSSEQYF
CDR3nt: TGTGCCAGCAGCGTAGAGCCCAGGGGCGGGAGTTCCGAGCAGTACTTC

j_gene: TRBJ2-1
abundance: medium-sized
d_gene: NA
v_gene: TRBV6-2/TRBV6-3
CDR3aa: CASSKLGNEQFF
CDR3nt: TGTGCCAGCAGCAAGTTGGGGAATGAGCAGTTCTTC

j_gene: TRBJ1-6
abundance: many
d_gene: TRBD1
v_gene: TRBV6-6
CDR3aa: CASSNELGTGANSPLHF
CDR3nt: TGTGCCAGCAGTAATGAGTTGGGGACAGGGGCGAATTCACCCCTCCACTTT

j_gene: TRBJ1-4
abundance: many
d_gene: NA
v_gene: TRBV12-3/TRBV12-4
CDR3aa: CATMGQSSNEKLFF
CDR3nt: TGTGCCACCATGGGTCAGAGTTCTAATGAAAAACTGTTTTTT

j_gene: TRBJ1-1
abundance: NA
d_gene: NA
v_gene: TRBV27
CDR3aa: CASRTNIPLLNTEAFF
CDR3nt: TGTGCCAGCAGGACCAATATTCCTTTATTGAACACTGAAGCTTTCTTT

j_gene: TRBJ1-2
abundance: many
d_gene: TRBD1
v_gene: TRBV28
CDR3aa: CASSSTGQVLPVLYGYTF
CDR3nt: TGTGCCAGCAGCTCTACCGGACAGGTCCTACCTGTTTTGTATGGCTACACCTTC

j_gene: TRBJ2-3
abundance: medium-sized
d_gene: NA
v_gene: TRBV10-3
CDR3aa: CAIRSTDTQYF
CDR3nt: TGTGCCATCAGATCCACAGATACGCAGTATTTT

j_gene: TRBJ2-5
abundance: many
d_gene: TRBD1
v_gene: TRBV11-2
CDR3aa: CASSLGLTGEYQETQYF
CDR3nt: TGTGCCAGCAGCTTAGGGTTGACAGGGGAGTACCAAGAGACCCAGTACTTC

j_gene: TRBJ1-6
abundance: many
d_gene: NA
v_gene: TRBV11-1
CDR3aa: CASSPFVDSPLHF
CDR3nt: TGTGCCAGCAGCCCATTCGTGGATTCACCCCTCCACTTT

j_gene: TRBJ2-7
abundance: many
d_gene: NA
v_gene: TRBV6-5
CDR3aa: CASSYSQGGARGEQYF
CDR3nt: TGTGCCAGCAGTTACTCTCAAGGGGGGGCTCGAGGCGAGCAGTACTTC

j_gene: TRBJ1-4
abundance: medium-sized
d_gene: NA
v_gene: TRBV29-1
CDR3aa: CSARGSANEKLFF
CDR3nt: TGCAGCGCTCGAGGGTCAGCGAATGAAAAACTGTTTTTT

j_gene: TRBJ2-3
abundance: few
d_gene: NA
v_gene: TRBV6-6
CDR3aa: CASSRPGATDTQYF
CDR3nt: TGTGCCAGCAGTCGACCGGGAGCAACAGATACGCAGTATTTT

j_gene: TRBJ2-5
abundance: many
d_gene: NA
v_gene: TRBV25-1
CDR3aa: CASSVYRREETQYF
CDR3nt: TGTGCCAGCAGTGTCTACCGGCGGGAAGAGACCCAGTACTTC

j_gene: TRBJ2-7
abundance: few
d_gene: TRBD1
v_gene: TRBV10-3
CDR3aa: CAISYGTASYEQYF
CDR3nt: TGTGCCATCAGTTACGGGACAGCCTCCTACGAGCAGTACTTC

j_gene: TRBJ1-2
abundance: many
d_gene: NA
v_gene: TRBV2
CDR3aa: CASSESYYGYTF
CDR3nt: TGTGCCAGCAGTGAAAGCTACTATGGCTACACCTTC

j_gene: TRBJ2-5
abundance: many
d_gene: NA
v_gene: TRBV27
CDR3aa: CASSLGPGSGQETQYF
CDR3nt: TGTGCCAGCAGTTTGGGGCCCGGGTCGGGACAAGAGACCCAGTACTTC

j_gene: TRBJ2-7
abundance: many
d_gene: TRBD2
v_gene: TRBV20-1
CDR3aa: CSARTSGLRGQYF
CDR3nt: TGCAGTGCCCGGACTAGCGGTTTACGGGGGCAGTACTTC

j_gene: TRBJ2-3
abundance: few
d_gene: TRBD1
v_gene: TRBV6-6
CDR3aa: CASRTQGGDTQYF
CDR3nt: TGTGCCAGCAGAACACAGGGGGGAGATACGCAGTATTTT

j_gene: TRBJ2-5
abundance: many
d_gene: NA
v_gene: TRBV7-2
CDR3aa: CASTILRRSQETQYF
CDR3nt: TGTGCCAGCACTATACTAAGGCGAAGTCAAGAGACCCAGTACTTC